One sample yielded the 16 T cell receptor beta chains listed below, sequenced in a study of cytomegalovirus exposure and HLA in healthy donors. Vbeta (60) and Jbeta (13) primers were used in the PCR. The table came from immunoSEQ multiplex PCR; TCRdb's copy has only in-frame clones and leaves some out. The profile shows hundreds of thousands of clones, about 80% of them singletons. Sequenced sample: PBMCs. These receptors all stem from a woman aged 40 to 50 in good health and CMV-seronegative.

The rearrangement links TRBV28 to TRBJ1-5; D is unresolved. V was cut by 4 bases and J by 6 bases, with 7 bases left in between. The CDR3 runs to 12 residues. Per the germline V gene, CDR1 is MDHEN and CDR2 is SYDVKM. CDR3 amino acids: CASSSGIQPQHF. The CDR3 DNA sequence: TGTGCCAGCAGTTCGGGGATTCAGCCCCAGCATTTT.

The rearrangement uses TRBV6-1 and TRBJ1-1; TRBD1 aligns across 7 bases. The CDR3 has 13 amino acids. V shed 6 bases and J 8 bases; nucleotides not matched to a gene: 9. Germline-derived CDR1 and CDR2 are MNHNS and SASEGT. CDR3 in amino acids: CASRPTGVWEAFF. For the CDR3, the DNA is TGTGCCAGCAGACCTACAGGGGTGTGGGAAGCTTTCTTT.

This chain connects TRBV11-1 to TRBJ2-3; 7 bases agree with TRBD1. This CDR3 comprises 14 residues. Germline V gene sequence: CDR1 SGHAT, CDR2 FQDESV (reference sequence). With V trimmed by 5 bases and J by 4 bases, 6 bases remained unmatched. CDR3 nucleotides: TGTGCCAGCAGCCGAACAGGGGTGGCAGATACGCAGTATTTT. The encoded protein is CASSRTGVADTQYF. Looking up the rest from reference TRBV11-1 and TRBJ2-3 gives the full variable domain: EAEVAQSPRYKITEKSQAVAFWCDPISGHATLYWYRQILGQGPELLVQFQDESVVDDSQLPKDRFSAERLKGVDSTLKIQPAELGDSAMYLCASSRTGVADTQYFGPGTRLTVL.

The chain uses TRBV30 and TRBJ2-5; D is undetermined. Germline-derived CDR1 and CDR2 are GTSNPN and SVGIG (reference sequence). This CDR3 contains 12 residues. V shed 5 bases and J shed 1 base, with 8 bases lying between them. The CDR3: CAWAGVQETQYF. The CDR3 DNA follows: TGTGCCTGGGCTGGAGTCCAAGAGACCCAGTACTTC.

The chain uses TRBV30 and TRBJ2-1; D possibly corresponds to TRBD2 (7 bases). Between the trimmed V and J ends, which lost 1 base and 8 bases, there was a span of 15 bases. The CDR3 is 14 residues long. Germline V gives CDR1 GTSNPN, CDR2 SVGIG (reference sequence). CDR3 nucleotide sequence: TGTGCCTGGAGTGGAGGGGGGGGCTATGATGAGCAGTTCTTC. Translated: CAWSGGGGYDEQFF. Complete variable domain (other parts from reference TRBV30 and TRBJ2-1): SQTIHQWPATLVQPVGSPLSLECTVEGTSNPNLYWYRQAAGRGLQLLFYSVGIGQISSEVPQNLSASRPQDRQFILSSKKLLLSDSGFYLCAWSGGGGYDEQFFGPGTRLTVL.

The CDR3 reads CASSGGQVITEAFF. The CDR3 region has the DNA TGTGCCAGCAGCGGTGGACAGGTGATCACTGAAGCTTTCTTT. This chain joins TRBV5-4 and TRBJ1-1; TRBD1 matches 7 bases. The CDR3 is 14 amino acids. The germline CDR1 and CDR2 sequences are SGHNT and YYREEE (reference sequence). V lost 4 bases and J lost 4; bases outside the gene matches: 7.

This clone was counted a few times. The gene calls are TRBV28 and TRBJ2-2; D remains unclear. CDR1 and CDR2 (germline): MDHEN, SYDVKM. With 7 bases removed from V and 5 bases from J, the gap between germline ends came to 8 bases. The CDR3 has 12 residues. DNA for the CDR3: TGTGCCAGCACCTATTCAACCGGGGAGCTGTTTTTT. Translating gives CASTYSTGELFF.

This clone was detected only a few times. The chain joins TRBV4-3 to TRBJ1-4; no clear D. Germline CDR1 is LGHNA and CDR2 is YSLEER. The CDR3 extends over 15 amino acids. Between the trimmed V and J ends, which lost 0 bases and 4 bases, there was a span of 9 bases. CDR3 DNA: TGCGCCAGCAGCCAAGATATTTCGAGTAATGAAAAACTGTTTTTT. Protein product: CASSQDISSNEKLFF.

The rearrangement uses TRBV7-3 and TRBJ2-6; D gene unclear. Germline CDR1 SGHTA, CDR2 FQGTGA. The CDR3 loop spans 13 amino acids. Trimming stripped 8 bases from V and 1 base from J, with 6 bases between. Written as DNA, the CDR3 is TGTGCCAGCGCGGAATCTGGGGCCAACGTCCTGACTTTC. It is translated as CASAESGANVLTF.

The chain carries TRBV10-3 and TRBJ2-2; the D gene is possibly TRBD1 (5 bases). The CDR3 length is 16 residues. Germline V gives CDR1 ENHRY, CDR2 SYGVKD. Trimming left V 0 bases short and J 2 bases short, with 10 bases between. The CDR3 nucleotides are TGTGCCATCAGTGAGTCCGGCAGGGCTAACACCGGGGAGCTGTTTTTT. This encodes CAISESGRANTGELFF.

This sequence joins TRBV19 and TRBJ2-3; D is possibly TRBD2 (5 bases). Trimming stripped 7 bases from V and 3 bases from J, with 11 bases between. Germline V gene data show CDR1 as LNHDA and CDR2 as SQIVND (reference sequence). The CDR3 is 13 amino acids. CDR3 amino acids: CASNERETDTQYF. The CDR3 DNA follows: TGTGCCAGTAACGAAAGGGAGACAGATACGCAGTATTTT.

The chain has TRBV5-1 and TRBJ1-1; a weak D match, TRBD1 (5 bases). V lost 0 bases and J lost 1, with 13 bases in between. This CDR3 spans 16 amino acids. Germline lookup yields CDR1 SGHRS and CDR2 YFSETQ. The CDR3 sequence is CASSLVAGGGNTEAFF. CDR3 sequence (DNA): TGCGCCAGCAGCTTGGTTGCCGGCGGGGGGAACACTGAAGCTTTCTTT.

The chain employs TRBV27 and TRBJ2-1; the D is unclear. This CDR3 is 15 amino acids long. The V and J ends lost 2 bases and 5 bases respectively, with 13 bases between them. From germline, CDR1 is MNHEY and CDR2 SMNVEV (reference sequence). The CDR3 protein is CASSLSPRSHNEQFF. CDR3 in DNA: TGTGCCAGCAGTTTAAGTCCCAGATCTCACAATGAGCAGTTCTTC.

This clone showed up just a few times. J is TRBJ2-2 and V is TRBV7-3; TRBD1 aligns across 10 bases. V was pared by 6 bases and J by 4 bases, with 8 bases of the junction left unmatched. The length of the CDR3 is 16 residues. The germline V gene encodes CDR1 SGHTA and CDR2 FQGTGA. Here the CDR3 reads CASSKDRGVRTGELFF. The CDR3 DNA sequence: TGTGCCAGCAGTAAGGACAGGGGGGTACGCACCGGGGAGCTGTTTTTT.

CDR3 DNA: TGTGCCGTACGCCGGGTCGGGGAGCTCGACACTGAAGCTTTCTTT. This encodes CAVRRVGELDTEAFF. This chain uses TRBV7-9 with TRBJ1-1; no reliable D call. V was pared by 11 bases and J by 3 bases, with 22 bases between. The CDR3 runs to 15 residues. Germline CDR1 and CDR2: SEHNR and FQNEAQ (reference sequence).

This chain connects TRBV7-9 to TRBJ1-6; tentatively, D is TRBD1 (5 bases). V was shortened by 0 bases and J by 7 bases, with 7 bases between the two germline ends. This CDR3 comprises 14 residues. In germline, CDR1 is SEHNR, CDR2 FQNEAQ (reference sequence). The CDR3 loop reads CASSLARQNSPLHF. The CDR3 nucleotides are TGTGCCAGCAGCTTAGCCCGACAGAATTCACCCCTCCACTTT.